This TCR beta chain was profiled in a study of identical twins. CDR1 is SGHRS and CDR2 is YFSETQ in the germline V gene. The CDR3 runs to 15 residues. Between the trimmed V and J ends, which lost 4 bases and 5 bases, there was a span of 19 bases. TCRdb analysed the 5' RACE reads with MiXCR anew, one entry per CDR3 protein. Of some 730,000 distinct CDR3 sequences listed, around a sixth are singletons. This same sample was also taken into another study, of T cells expressing NK-cell markers.

The TCR sequence derives from a woman younger than 30 in good health. The sequenced sample consisted of PBMCs. The V gene is TRBV5-1, the J gene TRBJ2-7, with D perhaps matching TRBD1 or TRBD2 (5 bases each). In nucleotides, the CDR3 is TGCGCCAGCAGCATAAGCGTGACAGCCGGGGACGAGCAGTACTTC. This encodes CASSISVTAGDEQYF. The complete variable domain, with remaining parts taken from reference TRBV5-1 and TRBJ2-7, reads KAGVTQTPRYLIKTRGQQVTLSCSPISGHRSVSWYQQTPGQGLQFLFEYFSETQRNKGNFPGRFSGRQFSNSRSEMNVSTLELGDSALYLCASSISVTAGDEQYFGPGTRLTVT.